Shown below are 21 T cell receptor beta chains from a single sample sequenced in a study of T cells in women clearing cervical HPV infection. The assay was immunoSEQ multiplex PCR, and TCRdb's table has in-frame clones only and misses some. The sample features approximately 41,000 clones, with 7.6% in its top ten. Sequencing was done on a sample of blood buffy coat. The receptors come from a woman aged 18-70 years with a cervical HPV16 infection that either progressed to CIN3+ or cleared (not recorded which).

A word on this clone: The read falls 3 residues short of the CDR3 end, and the missing part is taken from the germline J gene. Different DNA sequences within this sample yield the same CDR3. The chain joins TRBV29-1 to TRBJ1-5; tentatively, D is TRBD1 (5 bases). Germline lookup yields CDR1 SQVTM and CDR2 ANQGSEA. The CDR3 consists of 13 residues. V shed 5 bases and J shed 5 bases, with 13 bases lying between them. The CDR3 region is CSVLSGLDQPQHF. CDR3 bases read: TGCAGCGTTTTATCAGGGCTCGATCAGCCC.

As regards this clone: Read coverage stops 3 residues before the CDR3 terminus; the germline J gene supplies the remainder. V gene TRBV29-1 combines with J gene TRBJ2-7, with TRBD1 matching 9 bases. V was clipped by 6 bases and J by 1 base; unmatched bases: 1. There are 12 residues in the CDR3. In germline, CDR1 is SQVTM, CDR2 ANQGSEA. The CDR3 loop is CSVGQGSYEQYF. CDR3 DNA, as far as it was read: TGCAGCGTAGGACAGGGGTCCTACGAG.

As for this clone: The CDR3 goes on 3 residues after the read ends, and that part is filled in from the germline J gene. The chain is built from TRBV24-1 and TRBJ2-1, with 15 bases fitting TRBD2. Germline values: CDR1 KGHDR, CDR2 SFDVKD. There are 19 residues in the CDR3. The junction had 11 bases not matched to a gene; V was cut back by 9 bases and J by 0 bases. The sequenced part of the CDR3 DNA is TGTGCCACCTCACCGCTCGGGACTAGCGGGGGGCCCTCCTACAATGAG. Translating gives CATSPLGTSGGPSYNE. The full CDR3 protein reads CATSPLGTSGGPSYNEQFF.

As to this clone: The sequence runs out 3 residues before the end of the CDR3; the remainder is reconstructed from the germline J gene. This rearrangement joins TRBV19 to TRBJ1-5; TRBD1 matches 9 bases. In germline, CDR1 is LNHDA, CDR2 SQIVND (reference sequence). This CDR3 contains 17 residues. The J segment lost 7 bases and the V segment lost 5 bases, leaving 15 bases of the junction unmatched. CDR3 region: CASSDRQGVLAHQPQHF. CDR3 DNA, as far as it was read: TGTGCCAGTAGTGACAGACAGGGGGTTTTAGCACACCAGCCC.

As for this clone: The read terminates 3 residues ahead of where the CDR3 ends, so the germline J gene completes it. The chain carries TRBV6-2 or TRBV6-3 and TRBJ1-1; the D gene is possibly TRBD1 (5 bases). Germline values: CDR1 MNHEY, CDR2 SVGEGT. The V and J ends lost 5 bases and 5 bases respectively, with 6 bases between them. The CDR3 is made up of 11 amino acids. The covered CDR3 bases are TGTGCCAGCAGTCAGGGAACTGAA. Protein: CASSQGTE. The entire CDR3 protein is CASSQGTEAFF.

As for this clone: The read finishes 3 residues shy of the CDR3 end, and the germline J gene is used to complete it. The rearrangement links TRBV29-1 to TRBJ2-7, with D possibly TRBD1 on 5 matching bases. CDR1 and CDR2 (germline): SQVTM, ANQGSEA. This CDR3 is built from 13 residues. Trimming stripped 1 base from V and 4 bases from J, with 11 bases between. Incomplete CDR3 DNA: TGCAGCGTTGAAGTGCCGGACACTTACGAG. This sequence encodes CSVEVPDTYE. The entire CDR3 sequence reads CSVEVPDTYEQYF.

Points on this clone: The CDR3 end lies 3 residues beyond the end of the read and is filled in from the germline J gene. The chain uses TRBV4-1 and TRBJ1-4; possibly TRBD1 for D (5 bases). Germline loops: CDR1 MGHRA, CDR2 YSYEKL. This CDR3 region has 13 residues. CDR3 DNA (partial): TGCGCCAGCAGCCCCGGGGGTGGAAGGGAA. Protein product: CASSPGGGRE. The CDR3, in full, reads CASSPGGGRELFF.

A word on this clone: With the read ending 3 residues before the CDR3 end, the germline J gene is used to fill in that end. The gene calls are TRBV5-8 and TRBJ2-1, with 11 bases matching TRBD2. The CDR3 loop spans 15 amino acids. Per the germline V gene, CDR1 is SGHTS and CDR2 is YDEGEE. Trimming cost V 4 bases and J 4 bases; bases outside gene matches: 4. CDR3 bases read: TGTGCCAGCAGCCATAGCGGGAGGGGTTACAATGAG. Translating gives CASSHSGRGYNE. The full CDR3 reads CASSHSGRGYNEQFF.

Of note for this clone: The CDR3 extends 3 residues past the end of the read, so its final part is completed from the germline J gene. This sequence joins TRBV7-3 and TRBJ2-5, with D perhaps matching TRBD2 (6 bases). The CDR3 consists of 15 residues. Trimming removed 5 bases from V and 4 bases from J, with 17 bases in between. The germline V gene encodes CDR1 SGHTA and CDR2 FQGTGA. Partial CDR3 DNA: TGTGCCAGCAGCGCCGGGGGACTCACAGGAGAGACC. Its protein product is CASSAGGLTGET. The whole CDR3 reads CASSAGGLTGETQYF.

A note on this clone: The sequence runs out 3 residues before the end of the CDR3; the remainder is reconstructed from the germline J gene. The chain is built from TRBV7-8 and TRBJ2-4; D is possibly TRBD1 (5 bases). CDR1 is SGHVS, CDR2 FQNEAQ, per germline. V lost 1 base and J 3 bases, leaving 13 bases between the germline ends. CDR3 length: 16 amino acids. The CDR3 reads CASSLGARAVKNIQYF. The CDR3 DNA, read in part, is TGTGCCAGCAGCTTAGGGGCCAGGGCAGTCAAAAACATT.

A word on this clone: The CDR3 end falls 3 residues outside the read, so it is completed with the germline J gene. The chain has TRBV5-1 and TRBJ1-6; 7 bases are a match to TRBD1. Germline CDR1 is SGHRS and CDR2 is YFSETQ. This CDR3 has 15 amino acids. The trim removed 4 bases at V and 5 bases at J, leaving 6 bases unmatched. Partial CDR3 DNA: TGCGCCAGCAGCCAACGGGACAGCAATAATTCACCC. It translates to CASSQRDSNNSP. The full CDR3 is CASSQRDSNNSPLHF.

As concerns this clone: The read terminates 3 residues before the CDR3 end, so the remaining end is supplied by the germline J gene. The chain has TRBV5-1 and TRBJ2-1; 10 bases agree with TRBD2. CDR1 and CDR2 from the germline V gene are SGHRS and YFSETQ. Trimming took 0 bases from V and 9 from J; bases not matched to a gene: 6. The CDR3 is 15 amino acids. The CDR3 region is CASSLAERGGGEQFF. The CDR3 bases that were read are TGCGCCAGCAGCTTGGCCGAGCGGGGGGGCGGTGAG. Together with reference TRBV5-1 and TRBJ2-1, the CDR3 gives the full variable domain: KAGVTQTPRYLIKTRGQQVTLSCSPISGHRSVSWYQQTPGQGLQFLFEYFSETQRNKGNFPGRFSGRQFSNSRSEMNVSTLELGDSALYLCASSLAERGGGEQFFGPGTRLTVL.

In the case of this clone: Read coverage stops 3 residues before the CDR3 terminus; the germline J gene supplies the remainder. J is TRBJ2-5 and V is TRBV12-3 or TRBV12-4, with D unresolved. This CDR3 comprises 14 residues. Trimming stripped 3 bases from V and 2 bases from J, with 10 bases between. The CDR3 sequence is CASSFEQLQETQYF. The part of the CDR3 DNA that was read is TGTGCCAGCAGTTTTGAACAGCTACAAGAGACC.

Of note for this clone: Read coverage stops 3 residues before the CDR3 terminus; the germline J gene supplies the remainder. V usage is TRBV7-9 and J usage is TRBJ1-1, with a possible D match to TRBD1 (6 bases). Germline values: CDR1 SEHNR, CDR2 FQNEAQ (reference sequence). The CDR3 covers 14 residues. The part of the CDR3 DNA that was read is TGTGCCAGCAGCTCCCAAATTCTACAGGGAGTG. It translates to CASSSQILQGV. In full, the CDR3 is CASSSQILQGVAFF.

About this clone: The sequence runs out 3 residues before the end of the CDR3; the remainder is reconstructed from the germline J gene. The rearrangement links TRBV13 to TRBJ1-4; D is ambiguous. The germline CDR1 and CDR2 sequences are PRHDT and FYEKMQ (reference sequence). This CDR3 comprises 17 residues. Trimming pared 0 bases from V and 10 bases from J, leaving 21 bases between. CDR3: CASSLGSYMAAGVKLFF. The DNA read from the CDR3 is TGTGCCAGCAGCTTAGGGTCGTATATGGCTGCGGGAGTAAAA.

Worth noting for this clone: The read ends 3 residues early relative to the CDR3; the germline J gene fills the gap. This sample includes further DNA sequences coding for the same CDR3. The chain has TRBV19 and TRBJ2-5; possibly TRBD1 for D (5 bases). CDR3 length equals 14 residues. The germline V gene encodes CDR1 LNHDA and CDR2 SQIVND (reference sequence). Trimming left V 2 bases short and J 5 bases short, with 12 bases between. The CDR3 region is CASSILGSGETQYF. The part of the CDR3 DNA that was read is TGTGCCAGTAGTATATTGGGTTCAGGGGAGACC. Using reference TRBV19 and TRBJ2-5 for the parts outside the CDR3, the full variable domain is DGGITQSPKYLFRKEGQNVTLSCEQNLNHDAMYWYRQDPGQGLRLIYYSQIVNDFQKGDIAEGYSVSREKKESFPLTVTSAQKNPTAFYLCASSILGSGETQYFGPGTRLLVL.

About this clone itself: The CDR3 end lies 3 residues beyond the end of the read and is filled in from the germline J gene. The rearrangement joins TRBV19 to TRBJ1-2; possible D gene TRBD1, 5 bases. V shed 7 bases and J shed 3 bases, with 12 bases lying between them. The CDR3 has 13 amino acids. Germline V gene data show CDR1 as LNHDA and CDR2 as SQIVND (reference sequence). The sequenced part of the CDR3 DNA is TGTGCCAGTAATTCGGGAGGGGACTATGGC. Its protein product is CASNSGGDYG. The entire CDR3 reads CASNSGGDYGYTF.

The CDR3 DNA, read in part, is TGTGCCAGCAGTTTAAGTAGACAGGGGATGTATGGC. This encodes CASSLSRQGMYG. The CDR3 in full is CASSLSRQGMYGYTF. The chain has TRBV12-3 or TRBV12-4 and TRBJ1-2; 8 positions agree with TRBD1. The read stops 3 residues short of the end of the CDR3; the missing end is completed from the germline J gene. The V gene end was trimmed by 2 bases and the J gene end by 5 bases; junction bases not matched to a gene: 7. The CDR3 has 15 residues.

On this clone itself: The read ends 3 residues before the CDR3 terminus; that terminus is restored from the germline J gene. This chain joins TRBV20-1 and TRBJ2-7; D may be TRBD2 (6 bases). Germline assignment: CDR1 DFQATT and CDR2 SNEGSKA (reference sequence). V gave up 3 bases and J gave up 4 bases, with 28 bases separating them. This CDR3 has 18 residues. The CDR3 DNA, read in part, is TGCAGTGCTAGGTCTTCTTCTTTGGCTAGCGTGGTCCCTTACGAG. Its translation is CSARSSSLASVVPYE. The whole CDR3 sequence reads CSARSSSLASVVPYEQYF.

Worth noting for this clone: The observed sequence ends 3 residues before the CDR3 terminus, with the missing tail filled in from the germline J gene. This chain uses TRBV5-1 with TRBJ1-2, with 11 bases matching TRBD1. J gave up 4 bases and V 4 bases, and 18 bases lay outside the gene matches. The CDR3 has 19 amino acids. Germline lookup yields CDR1 SGHRS and CDR2 YFSETQ. Incomplete CDR3 DNA: TGCGCCAGCAGCCCCGAACCGGGACAGGGGGGTGTTGCAGGCTATGGC. Translated: CASSPEPGQGGVAGYG. The CDR3 reads in full as CASSPEPGQGGVAGYGYTF.

Regarding this clone: The read comes to an end 3 residues before the CDR3 does, leaving the germline J gene to fill in the end. V is TRBV2 and J is TRBJ2-5, with 14 bases fitting TRBD2. There are 18 residues in the CDR3. Trimming took 5 bases from V and 2 from J; bases not matched to a gene: 10. Germline loops: CDR1 SNHLY, CDR2 FYNNEI. CDR3 DNA (partial): TGTGCCAGCAGTACCCCGGGACTAGCGGGAGTGTGGCAAGAGACC. It encodes CASSTPGLAGVWQET. Given in full, the CDR3 is CASSTPGLAGVWQETQYF.